This T cell receptor (beta chain) was recovered during a study of T cell responses to AZD1222 COVID-19 vaccine. As for this clone: The antigen remains unidentified.

Clones were sequenced by immunoSEQ multiplex PCR, and TCRdb holds only the in-frame ones, with some missing. The sample lists more than 95,000 clones; 85% to 90% were seen once. Germline-derived CDR1 and CDR2 are LGHNA and YNFKEQ. V was cut by 1 base and J by 0 bases, with 6 bases left in between. The CDR3 loop spans 14 amino acids. It was second doses at about 4 or about 12 weeks that were pooled. Findings and caveats of the study: A mostly white British donor set with more females was recruited, and clonal diversity was possibly underestimated. Across spike, vaccine-associated CD4 TCRs were found, dominant at 160-218 and 743-854. Reportedly, nearly half the spike-specific TCRs target unmutated variant regions.

The sequence was collected from an adult who received the AZD1222 COVID-19 vaccine. V usage is TRBV4-2 and J usage is TRBJ1-1; D is ambiguous. Material: peripheral blood, obtained 28 days after the second AZD1222 dose. CDR3 protein: CASSQGPMNTEAFF. The DNA of the CDR3 is TGTGCCAGCAGCCAAGGTCCGATGAACACTGAAGCTTTCTTT.